Each of the 24 T cell receptor beta chains below was sequenced from the same sample in a study of T cell repertoires in cytomegalovirus infection. TCRdb used MiXCR to reprocess the reads, holding one entry per CDR3 protein. Altogether 400,000 to 550,000 distinct CDR3 sequences are present, approximately 10% being singletons, with the ten largest covering 10% to 13%. Sequencing was performed on PBMCs. The receptors stem from a human donor in good health (CMV status not recorded). Some clones in this sample may be carry-over from other donors' samples.

Many counts were recorded for this clonotype. This rearrangement joins TRBV6-1 to TRBJ1-5; 10 bases align to TRBD1. This CDR3 is built from 16 residues. J gave up 0 bases and V 10 bases, and 9 bases lay outside the gene matches. The germline V gene encodes CDR1 MNHNS and CDR2 SASEGT. The CDR3 sequence is CATRDRGGNSNQPQHF. The DNA for the CDR3 is TGTGCCACCCGGGACAGGGGAGGGAATAGCAATCAGCCCCAGCATTTT.

This clonotype has ten or more counts. The chain combines TRBV7-2 with TRBJ1-5, with D unclear. Germline V gene sequence: CDR1 SGHTA, CDR2 FQGNSA. The V end was cut by 5 bases, the J end by 3 bases, with 14 bases between. The CDR3 has 15 amino acids. The CDR3 is CASSLSPGNNQPQHF. CDR3 sequence (DNA): TGTGCCAGCAGCCTCTCCCCCGGGAACAATCAGCCCCAGCATTTT.

This clonotype showed up many times. The rearrangement joins TRBV10-2 to TRBJ2-7; 7 positions agree with TRBD1. Trimming cost V 3 bases and J 3 bases; bases outside gene matches: 11. Germline loops: CDR1 WSHSY, CDR2 SAAADI. There are 16 residues in the CDR3. The DNA of the CDR3 is TGCGCCAGCAGTGAACTGACAGGGTTCGACTACTACGAGCAGTACTTC. Protein product: CASSELTGFDYYEQYF.

V and J are TRBV3-1 and TRBJ2-1; tentatively, D is TRBD2 (6 bases). The CDR3 consists of 17 residues. The V and J ends lost 6 bases and 0 bases respectively, with 18 bases between them. Looked up from germline, CDR1 is LGHDT and CDR2 is YNNKEL (reference sequence). CDR3 in DNA: TGTGCCAGCAGTCTTTCCTTACGGGAGTTCTCCTACAATGAGCAGTTCTTC. As protein: CASSLSLREFSYNEQFF.

The rearrangement uses TRBV6-4 and TRBJ2-1; D remains ambiguous. This CDR3 contains 12 residues. The germline V gene has CDR1 MRHNA and CDR2 SNTAGT. The germline V and J ends were trimmed by 3 bases and 8 bases, with 8 bases remaining between them. In DNA, the CDR3 is TGTGCCAGCAGTGATGGGGATGATGAGCAGTTCTTC. Its translation is CASSDGDDEQFF.

This clonotype was detected a few times. The chain couples TRBV9 to TRBJ1-3, with TRBD1 matching over 7 bases. The CDR3 runs to 14 residues. Germline assignment: CDR1 SGDLS and CDR2 YYNGEE. The V and J ends lost 5 bases and 4 bases, in that order; junction bases with no gene match: 6. CDR3 DNA sequence: TGTGCCAGCAGTGGAGACAGGGTCGGAAACACCATATATTTT. As protein: CASSGDRVGNTIYF.

Many counts were recorded for this clonotype. The chain joins TRBV7-2 to TRBJ2-5; either TRBD1 or TRBD2 may supply D (6 bases each). There are 14 residues in the CDR3. The V gene's germline CDR1 is SGHTA and CDR2 FQGNSA. The V end was cut by 2 bases, the J end by 2 bases, with 9 bases between. The CDR3 spells CASSLLGGQETQYF. The CDR3 nucleotides read TGTGCCAGCAGCTTACTAGGGGGGCAAGAGACCCAGTACTTC.

In this sample, this clonotype turned up many times. The chain joins TRBV5-5 to TRBJ2-5, with TRBD2 identical over 10 bases. V lost 2 bases to trimming and J lost 5 bases; unmatched junction nucleotides: 6. Per the germline V gene, CDR1 is SGHKS and CDR2 is YYEKEE (reference sequence). The length of the CDR3 is 15 residues. This CDR3 reads CASSLAGGPRETQYF. The CDR3 region has the DNA TGTGCCAGCAGCTTAGCGGGAGGGCCGCGGGAGACCCAGTACTTC.

Concerning this clonotype itself: A read error is possible here, since a much larger clone lies one base away. The rearrangement joins TRBV6-5 to TRBJ2-7, with 10 bases identical to TRBD1. V lost 5 bases to trimming and J lost 4 bases; unmatched junction nucleotides: 11. The length of the CDR3 is 16 residues. Germline loops: CDR1 MNHEY, CDR2 SVGAGI. As DNA, the CDR3 is TGTGCCAGCAGTGTACGCCCCCGGGACAGGGGATACGAGCAGTACTTC. It codes for CASSVRPRDRGYEQYF.

This clonotype was observed at least ten times. V gene TRBV6-5 combines with J gene TRBJ2-7; tentatively, D is TRBD1 or TRBD2 (5 bases each). The CDR3 extends over 15 amino acids. V gave up 0 bases and J gave up 4 bases, with 13 bases separating them. Germline-derived CDR1 and CDR2 are MNHEY and SVGAGI. As DNA, the CDR3 is TGTGCCAGCAGTTACTCTCTCGGGGCGAGGTACGAGCAGTACTTC. It translates to CASSYSLGARYEQYF.

This clonotype was observed a few times. The chain joins TRBV6-2 or TRBV6-3 to TRBJ1-1; no firm D call. Germline CDR1 is MNHEY and CDR2 is SVGEGT. The CDR3 has 13 amino acids. V lost 5 bases and J lost 3, with 10 bases in between. The CDR3 DNA follows: TGTGCCAGCAGTGCGCGTTGGGACACTGAAGCTTTCTTT. Translating gives CASSARWDTEAFF.

This clonotype was counted ten times or more. The V and J genes are TRBV19 and TRBJ2-1, with 14 nucleotides matching TRBD2. CDR1 is LNHDA and CDR2 is SQIVND in the germline V gene (reference sequence). V was pared by 5 bases and J by 7 bases, with 4 bases of the junction left unmatched. The CDR3 loop spans 15 amino acids. CDR3 protein: CASSEGLAGVNEQFF. The CDR3 DNA sequence: TGTGCCAGTAGTGAGGGACTAGCGGGAGTAAATGAGCAGTTCTTC.

In its sample, this clonotype was seen many times. The CDR3 DNA follows: TGTGCCAGCAGACAAGCGACAGGTAGAGCCTACAATGAGCAGTTCTTC. This codes for CASRQATGRAYNEQFF. The gene calls are TRBV7-2 and TRBJ2-1; D is perhaps TRBD1 (6 bases). CDR1 is SGHTA and CDR2 is FQGNSA in the germline V gene. This CDR3 has 16 residues. V shed 6 bases and J shed 2 bases, with 17 bases lying between them. Full variable domain (remainder filled in from reference TRBV7-2 and TRBJ2-1): GAGVSQSPSNKVTEKGKDVELRCDPISGHTALYWYRQSLGQGLEFLIYFQGNSAPDKSGLPSDRFSAERTGGSVSTLTIQRTQQEDSAVYLCASRQATGRAYNEQFFGPGTRLTVL.

This chain uses TRBV19 with TRBJ2-1, with 10 bases identical to TRBD1. Per the germline V gene, CDR1 is LNHDA and CDR2 is SQIVND (reference sequence). V shed 7 bases, J shed 6 bases, and the junction held 9 bases outside the gene matches. The CDR3 contains 15 residues. The CDR3 DNA reads TGTGCCAGTACCCTAAGGGGACAGGGGACCAATGAGCAGTTCTTC. As protein: CASTLRGQGTNEQFF.

This clonotype was counted between two and nine times. The J gene is TRBJ2-2, the V gene TRBV29-1, with D hard to call. Germline V gene sequence: CDR1 SQVTM, CDR2 ANQGSEA. Trimming pared 7 bases from V and 5 bases from J, leaving 11 bases between. The CDR3 runs 12 residues. CDR3 coding DNA: TGCAGCGCCCCGGCGAGGACCGGGGAGCTGTTTTTT. Translating it yields CSAPARTGELFF.

This clonotype has only a few counts. V is TRBV15 and J is TRBJ2-5; 10 bases align to TRBD2. Germline CDR1 and CDR2: LNHNV and YYDKDF (reference sequence). The CDR3 covers 16 residues. J lost 4 bases, V lost 0 bases, and 5 bases had no gene match. The chain's CDR3 is CATSRDRASGRETQYF. The CDR3 DNA sequence: TGTGCCACCAGCAGAGATCGGGCTAGCGGGAGAGAGACCCAGTACTTC.

The table lists this clonotype with a few counts. V usage is TRBV20-1 and J usage is TRBJ2-7; the match to TRBD1 covers 10 bases. Germline V lookup: CDR1 DFQATT, CDR2 SNEGSKA (reference sequence). The ends lost 5 bases at V and 2 bases at J; junction bases unmatched: 3. The CDR3 has 13 residues. The CDR3 here is CSASGTGAYEQYF. The CDR3 DNA reads as TGCAGTGCTTCCGGGACAGGGGCCTACGAGCAGTACTTC.

This clonotype was seen at least ten times. The rearrangement uses TRBV18 and TRBJ2-6; D might be TRBD1 or TRBD2, each matching 5 bases. V lost 3 bases to trimming and J lost 0 bases, with 12 bases between them. The germline V gene has CDR1 KGHSH and CDR2 LQKENI. This CDR3 contains 17 residues. DNA for the CDR3: TGTGCCAGCTCACCCCCCGGGACCGCCTCTGGGGCCAACGTCCTGACTTTC. It translates to CASSPPGTASGANVLTF.

This clonotype occurred many times. V and J are TRBV19 and TRBJ2-2; 8 nucleotides match TRBD2. V lost 6 bases, J lost 3 bases, and 9 bases stayed unmatched. Germline CDR1 and CDR2: LNHDA and SQIVND (reference sequence). The CDR3 consists of 16 residues. The CDR3 DNA sequence: TGTGCCAGTAGCGACTTAGCGGGAAGGGACACCGGGGAGCTGTTTTTT. Its translation: CASSDLAGRDTGELFF.

This clonotype was seen ten or more times. The chain combines TRBV5-4 with TRBJ2-1, with D perhaps TRBD1 (7 bases). The CDR3 sequence is 14 residues long. Germline CDR1 reads SGHNT; CDR2 reads YYREEE (reference sequence). V was shortened by 3 bases and J by 5 bases, with 12 bases between the two germline ends. The CDR3 nucleotides are TGTGCCAGCAGCTCCCAGGGGGGAAACAATGAGCAGTTCTTC. Protein sequence: CASSSQGGNNEQFF.

This clonotype was observed many times. The chain uses TRBV12-3 or TRBV12-4 and TRBJ2-3; 8 nucleotides align to TRBD2. This CDR3 contains 15 residues. Trimming cost V 2 bases and J 2 bases; bases outside gene matches: 3. Written as DNA, the CDR3 is TGTGCCAGCAGTTTAAGCGGGGGCCCCACAGATACGCAGTATTTT. Amino acids: CASSLSGGPTDTQYF.

Many counts were recorded for this clonotype. This sequence joins TRBV7-9 and TRBJ1-1, with D uncertain. Trimming shortened V by 5 bases and J by 0 bases, and 13 bases separated the two germline ends. CDR3 length: 15 residues. Germline CDR1 and CDR2: SEHNR and FQNEAQ (reference sequence). CDR3 loop: CASSQEGGLNTEAFF. CDR3 DNA sequence: TGTGCCAGCAGCCAAGAAGGAGGCCTGAACACTGAAGCTTTCTTT.

This clonotype has a handful of counts. V is TRBV20-1 and J is TRBJ2-7; 9 bases fit TRBD2. CDR1 DFQATT and CDR2 SNEGSKA come from the germline V gene (reference sequence). This CDR3 has 15 amino acids. V shed 0 bases and J 1 base; nucleotides not matched to a gene: 4. The CDR3 spells CSAREDLAGSYEQYF. CDR3 coding DNA: TGCAGTGCTAGAGAGGACCTAGCGGGATCCTACGAGCAGTACTTC.

This clonotype was counted many times. The chain couples TRBV19 to TRBJ1-5; tentatively, D is TRBD1 (6 bases). Trimming shortened V by 5 bases and J by 9 bases, and 23 bases separated the two germline ends. Germline CDR1 is LNHDA and CDR2 is SQIVND (reference sequence). This CDR3 has 16 amino acids. The CDR3 sequence: CASSFWDGGHIRPQHF. The CDR3 bases are TGTGCCAGTAGTTTCTGGGACGGGGGGCACATTCGGCCCCAGCATTTT.